A selection of T cell receptor beta chains follows, all from one sample in a study of molecular identifiers for immune sequencing clone quantification. TCRdb independently ran MiXCR on the PCR reads; one entry per CDR3 protein. The table lists around 100,000 distinct CDR3 sequences, less than 35% of them singletons. Sequencing input: naive CD8+ T cells from blood, with Jurkat cell RNA spiked in. The source of these receptors is a human donor in good health. Some libraries in this study had Jurkat cell RNA spiked in. Each CDR3 is given with its conserved first and last residue. The D gene is left open where the match is weak. Some rows mark clone size as missing; the rest say once, few, many or name a class of expanded clone.

d_gene: .
j_gene: TRBJ1-5
abundance: many
v_gene: TRBV13
CDR3aa: CASSFGQINQPQHF
CDR3nt: TGTGCCAGCAGCTTTGGACAGATTAATCAGCCCCAGCATTTT

d_gene: .
j_gene: TRBJ1-2
abundance: .
v_gene: TRBV6-2/TRBV6-3
CDR3aa: CASSYFTENYGYTF
CDR3nt: TGTGCCAGCAGTTACTTTACAGAAAACTATGGCTACACCTTC

d_gene: .
j_gene: TRBJ2-7
abundance: many
v_gene: TRBV21-1
CDR3aa: CANKQGAHEQYF
CDR3nt: TGTGCCAACAAACAGGGGGCGCACGAGCAGTACTTC

d_gene: .
j_gene: TRBJ2-3
abundance: .
v_gene: TRBV29-1
CDR3aa: CSLRGGISTDTQYF
CDR3nt: TGCAGCCTGAGGGGGGGTATAAGCACAGATACGCAGTATTTT

d_gene: .
j_gene: TRBJ1-5
abundance: .
v_gene: TRBV6-2/TRBV6-3
CDR3aa: CASGQTNQPQHF
CDR3nt: TGTGCCAGCGGACAGACCAATCAGCCCCAGCATTTT

d_gene: TRBD2
j_gene: TRBJ2-3
abundance: few
v_gene: TRBV11-2
CDR3aa: CASSWPRTSGTSTDTQYF
CDR3nt: TGTGCCAGCAGCTGGCCCCGGACTAGCGGAACTAGCACAGATACGCAGTATTTT

d_gene: .
j_gene: TRBJ2-7
abundance: many
v_gene: TRBV13
CDR3aa: CASSNPGASYEQYF
CDR3nt: TGTGCCAGCAGCAACCCAGGTGCCTCCTACGAGCAGTACTTC

d_gene: .
j_gene: TRBJ2-7
abundance: many
v_gene: TRBV28
CDR3aa: CASRGRTGSTEQYF
CDR3nt: TGTGCCAGCAGGGGCCGGACGGGAAGCACCGAGCAGTACTTC

d_gene: .
j_gene: TRBJ2-5
abundance: many
v_gene: TRBV5-5
CDR3aa: CASSPDIQETQYF
CDR3nt: TGTGCCAGCAGCCCGGACATACAAGAGACCCAGTACTTC

d_gene: .
j_gene: TRBJ2-3
abundance: .
v_gene: TRBV5-4
CDR3aa: CASSWTNTDTQYF
CDR3nt: TGTGCCAGCAGCTGGACGAACACAGATACGCAGTATTTT

d_gene: TRBD1
j_gene: TRBJ2-7
abundance: .
v_gene: TRBV5-4
CDR3aa: CASSSWTGGSYEQYF
CDR3nt: TGTGCCAGCAGCTCGTGGACAGGGGGCTCCTACGAGCAGTACTTC

d_gene: TRBD2
j_gene: TRBJ2-7
abundance: few
v_gene: TRBV27
CDR3aa: CASSRGLAGIHEQYF
CDR3nt: TGTGCCAGCAGCCGGGGGCTAGCGGGGATCCACGAGCAGTACTTC

d_gene: .
j_gene: TRBJ1-5
abundance: .
v_gene: TRBV12-3/TRBV12-4
CDR3aa: CASSFSGLNQPQHF
CDR3nt: TGTGCCAGCAGTTTTTCAGGGCTCAATCAGCCCCAGCATTTT

d_gene: .
j_gene: TRBJ2-2
abundance: many
v_gene: TRBV5-4
CDR3aa: CASSSTAVGELFF
CDR3nt: TGTGCCAGCAGCTCGACAGCTGTCGGGGAGCTGTTTTTT